What follows are 8 T cell receptor beta chains derived from one specimen sequenced in a study of early T cells in non-severe SARS-CoV-2 infection. A single record per CDR3 protein comes from TCRdb applying MiXCR to the 5' RACE reads. The top ten clones hold 20% to 25% of a sample with 25,000 to 35,000 distinct CDR3 sequences, under 6% of them seen once. Source material: whole blood. These receptors were taken from an adult who was a healthcare worker with PCR-confirmed SARS-CoV-2 infection or an uninfected control (not recorded which).

This clonotype showed up many times. The V and J genes are TRBV6-2 or TRBV6-3 and TRBJ1-5; D gene uncertain. CDR1 is MNHEY and CDR2 is SVGEGT in the germline V gene. The CDR3 is 14 residues long. Deletions cut 6 bases from V and 8 bases from J, with 17 bases between. CDR3 amino acids: CASSLESWGKPQHF. The CDR3 DNA follows: TGTGCCAGCAGCTTAGAGTCGTGGGGTAAGCCCCAGCATTTT.

The chain joins TRBV5-4 to TRBJ1-1, with D perhaps TRBD1 (5 bases). CDR3 size: 15 residues. Germline CDR1 and CDR2: SGHNT and YYREEE (reference sequence). V lost 4 bases and J 4 bases, leaving 17 bases between the germline ends. The CDR3 region has the DNA TGTGCCAGCAGCCCGTCTTGGGGGGTCGGCACTGAAGCTTTCTTT. Its translation: CASSPSWGVGTEAFF.

The gene calls are TRBV10-3 and TRBJ2-7, with D perhaps TRBD1 or TRBD2 (5 bases each). Germline-derived CDR1 and CDR2 are ENHRY and SYGVKD. Trimming left V 6 bases short and J 4 bases short, with 16 bases between. CDR3 length equals 14 residues. The CDR3 spells CAISPGTNQYEQYF. CDR3 in DNA: TGTGCCATCAGCCCCGGGACCAACCAGTACGAGCAGTACTTC.

V gene TRBV5-1 combines with J gene TRBJ2-7; 9 nucleotides align to TRBD1. Per germline, CDR1 SGHRS and CDR2 YFSETQ. The trim removed 4 bases at V and 0 bases at J, leaving 5 bases unmatched. This CDR3 is built from 15 residues. DNA of the CDR3: TGCGCCAGCAGCCCGACAGGGGGGAACTCCTACGAGCAGTACTTC. Translating it yields CASSPTGGNSYEQYF.

This chain uses TRBV12-3 or TRBV12-4 with TRBJ2-1; D is ambiguous. V gave up 6 bases and J gave up 6 bases, with 15 bases separating them. The CDR3 consists of 14 residues. In DNA, the CDR3 is TGTGCCAGCAGCCGCCCCCCTTTAGGCAATGAGCAGTTCTTC. Encoded protein: CASSRPPLGNEQFF.

This clonotype has ten or more counts. This chain links TRBV28 with TRBJ2-7, with D possibly matching TRBD1 (6 bases). V gave up 5 bases and J gave up 11 bases, with 19 bases separating them. The CDR3 is 13 amino acids. Germline V gene data show CDR1 as MDHEN and CDR2 as SYDVKM. CDR3 DNA sequence: TGTGCCAGCAGTCCCACCGGGACACCGGTAAAGTACTTC. This encodes CASSPTGTPVKYF.

This clonotype was detected ten times or more. The DNA of the CDR3 is TGTGCCATCAGTGATAGCGGGAGAACTTCTCGCGAGCAGTACTTC. Translation gives CAISDSGRTSREQYF. The chain joins TRBV10-3 to TRBJ2-7; 9 bases line up with TRBD2. Trimming at V came to 3 bases and at J to 6 bases, leaving 9 bases not matched to a gene. Germline CDR1 and CDR2: ENHRY and SYGVKD. The CDR3 contains 15 residues.

This clonotype has only a few counts. The V gene is TRBV13, the J gene TRBJ2-1; TRBD2 matches 10 bases. This CDR3 has 15 amino acids. Per the germline V gene, CDR1 is PRHDT and CDR2 is FYEKMQ (reference sequence). With 4 bases clipped from V and 15 bases from J, the junction kept 15 bases outside the gene matches. CDR3 nucleotide sequence: TGTGCCAGCAGCTCGAAGCCCGGACTAGCGGCCCCCCTGTTCTTC. Translating gives CASSSKPGLAAPLFF.